This record covers a single T cell receptor (beta chain). No cognate antigen has been identified for it. Qualities for individual bases were not recorded, and no much larger clone is one base off. The CDR3 regions of human TCRbeta chains were subjected to immunosequencing. As for the authors' bioinformatics: TCRs in the repertoires were compared against a reference library of SARS-CoV-2-specific TCRs that had been generated with the MIRA antigen-specificity platform. Breadth was defined as the fraction of unique TCRs that were SARS-CoV-2-associated, and depth was defined as the fraction of total T cells that were SARS-CoV-2-associated. Using the MIRA data, every spike-specific TCR was mapped to the spike region that the TCR reacted to and assigned to either a CD4 or a CD8 class. Log10-transformed breadth and depth values were compared by one-way ANOVA with Sidak's multiple comparisons tests. This immuneACCESS table, as held by TCRdb, lists in-frame sequences with V and J called but not all clones. Of the missing ones, under half trace to an unresolved V gene in checked studies; the others have no known cause. Clone size and the V and J calls come from that table; the DNA yielded D and trimming. The sample table holds 100,000 to 150,000 clones, of which around 89% were seen once. 11% of the sample rests with the top ten.

The sample originates from a study of T cell responses to AZD1222 COVID-19 vaccine (dated by TCRdb to 2020 to 2023). Concerning the study at large: TCR sequencing was performed for 230 to 250 trial participants, of whom around 200 were given two doses of AZD1222 and 26 were given two doses of MenACWY control vaccine. Trial participants were enrolled into age subgroups of 18-55, 56-69 and 70-plus years, which contained around 150, 28 and 57 TCR-sequenced participants, respectively.

The paper's findings and limits, for the study overall: After two AZD1222 doses, both the breadth and the depth of spike-specific TCRs were significantly higher than at day 0 and than in MenACWY recipients. In the small 56-69-year group, the increase in depth fell short of significance, most likely because of low power. Reportedly, close to half of the unique spike-specific TCRs recognized epitopes lying outside the regions that are mutated in the B.1.351 and B.1.1.7 variants. Because no day 14 peak-response samples were available, the repertoires could be characterized only after the peak T cell response. Conclusions about previously exposed vaccinees are limited, since just a handful of AZD1222 recipients were seropositive for SARS-CoV-2 at baseline. Participants were mostly white British and included more females than males, and it was suggested by the authors that clonal diversity may have been underestimated. CD4 TCRs associated with the vaccine covered the entire spike protein, and the dominant responses were in regions 160-218 and 743-854.

Interpreted using the paper, the time point label stands for: baseline before first vaccination. Read against the paper, the sample's treatment or condition label means: meningococcal conjugate vaccine given as trial control. Samples from vaccinated people were obtained from the UK trials COV001 and COV002, which included a single-blind randomized controlled phase 2/3 trial of AZD1222 (ChAdOx1 nCoV-19) in healthy adults. For TCRbeta chain sequencing, PBMC samples were collected from trial participants at day 0 and at day 28 after the second dose. The CDR3, from cysteine to phenylalanine, totals 17 residues. Solely the CDR3 DNA is kept, with 51 bases framed from the first base. Per the germline V gene (reference sequence), SSHAT is the CDR1 and FNYEAQ is the CDR2. Relative to germline, V is missing 1 base and J is missing 4 bases, with 8 bases of the junction outside any gene match.

The clonotype was recovered from an adult in good health. Recombination joined TRBV7-7 with TRBJ2-5; 11 central bases correspond to TRBD2. Sequences were derived from peripheral blood, sampled on day 0 of MenACWY control vaccination. Here is the DNA: TGTGCCAGCAGCTTAGGTGTACTAGCGGGAGCCATAGAGACCCAGTACTTC. Its translation is CASSLGVLAGAIETQYF.